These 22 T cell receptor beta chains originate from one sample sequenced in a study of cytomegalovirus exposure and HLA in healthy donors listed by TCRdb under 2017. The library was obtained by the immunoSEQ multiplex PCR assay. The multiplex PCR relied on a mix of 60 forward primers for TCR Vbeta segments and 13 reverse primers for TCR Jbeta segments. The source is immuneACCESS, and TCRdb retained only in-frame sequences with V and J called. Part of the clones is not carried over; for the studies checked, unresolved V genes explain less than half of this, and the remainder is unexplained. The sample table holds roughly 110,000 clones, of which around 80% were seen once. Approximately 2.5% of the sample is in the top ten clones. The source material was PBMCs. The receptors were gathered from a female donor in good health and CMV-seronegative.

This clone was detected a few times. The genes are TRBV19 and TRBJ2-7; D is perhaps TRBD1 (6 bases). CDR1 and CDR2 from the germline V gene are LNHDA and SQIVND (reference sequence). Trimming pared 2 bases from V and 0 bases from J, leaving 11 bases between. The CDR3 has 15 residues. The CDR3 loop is CASSIMLGASYEQYF. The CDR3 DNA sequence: TGTGCCAGTAGTATAATGCTGGGGGCCTCCTACGAGCAGTACTTC.

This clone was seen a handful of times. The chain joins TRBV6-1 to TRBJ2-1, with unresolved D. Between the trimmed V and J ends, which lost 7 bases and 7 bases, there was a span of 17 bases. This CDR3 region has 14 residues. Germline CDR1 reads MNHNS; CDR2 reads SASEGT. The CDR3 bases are TGTGCCAGCACAAGCGTATCAGATGGGAATGAGCAGTTCTTC. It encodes CASTSVSDGNEQFF.

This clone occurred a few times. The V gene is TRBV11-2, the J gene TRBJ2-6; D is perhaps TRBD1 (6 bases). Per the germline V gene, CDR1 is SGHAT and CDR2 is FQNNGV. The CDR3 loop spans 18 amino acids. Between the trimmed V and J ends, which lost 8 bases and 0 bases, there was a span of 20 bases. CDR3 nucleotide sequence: TGTGCCAGCGGCAGGGGTCCAGGGGCGAGCTCTGGGGCCAACGTCCTGACTTTC. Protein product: CASGRGPGASSGANVLTF.

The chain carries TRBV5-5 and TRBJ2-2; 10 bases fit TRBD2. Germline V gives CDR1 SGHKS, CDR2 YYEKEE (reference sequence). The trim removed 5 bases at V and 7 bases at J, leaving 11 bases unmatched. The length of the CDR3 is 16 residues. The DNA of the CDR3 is TGTGCCAGCAGGCCTCCGGGACTAGCGAATCTCGGGGAGCTGTTTTTT. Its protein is CASRPPGLANLGELFF.

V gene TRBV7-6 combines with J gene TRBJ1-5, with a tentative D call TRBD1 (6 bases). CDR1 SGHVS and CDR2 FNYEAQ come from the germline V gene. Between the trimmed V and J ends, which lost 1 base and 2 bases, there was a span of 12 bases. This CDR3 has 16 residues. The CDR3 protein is CASSLGPQGGNQPQHF. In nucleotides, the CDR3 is TGTGCCAGCAGCTTAGGACCACAGGGAGGCAATCAGCCCCAGCATTTT.

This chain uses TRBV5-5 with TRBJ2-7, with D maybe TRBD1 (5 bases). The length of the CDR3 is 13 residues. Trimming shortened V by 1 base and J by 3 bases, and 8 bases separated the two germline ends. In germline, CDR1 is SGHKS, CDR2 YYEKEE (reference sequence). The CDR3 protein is CASSLTGIYEQYF. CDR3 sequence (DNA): TGTGCCAGCAGCTTGACAGGTATCTACGAGCAGTACTTC.

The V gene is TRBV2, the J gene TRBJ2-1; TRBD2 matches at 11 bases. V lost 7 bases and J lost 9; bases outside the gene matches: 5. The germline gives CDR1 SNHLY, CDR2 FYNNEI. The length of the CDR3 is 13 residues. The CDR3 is CASIEGLAGEQFF. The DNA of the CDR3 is TGTGCCAGCATAGAAGGACTAGCGGGTGAGCAGTTCTTC.

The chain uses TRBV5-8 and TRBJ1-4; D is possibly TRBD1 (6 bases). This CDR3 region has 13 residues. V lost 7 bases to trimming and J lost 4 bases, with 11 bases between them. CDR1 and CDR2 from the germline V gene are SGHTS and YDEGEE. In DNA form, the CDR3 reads TGTGCCAGCCCGACAGGTAGTAATGAAAAACTGTTTTTT. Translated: CASPTGSNEKLFF.

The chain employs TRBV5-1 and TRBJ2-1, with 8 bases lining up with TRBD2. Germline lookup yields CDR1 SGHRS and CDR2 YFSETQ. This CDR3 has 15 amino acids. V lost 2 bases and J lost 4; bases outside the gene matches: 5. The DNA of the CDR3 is TGCGCCAGCAGCTTTTCAGGACTAGCTTACAATGAGCAGTTCTTC. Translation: CASSFSGLAYNEQFF. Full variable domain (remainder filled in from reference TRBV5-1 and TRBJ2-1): KAGVTQTPRYLIKTRGQQVTLSCSPISGHRSVSWYQQTPGQGLQFLFEYFSETQRNKGNFPGRFSGRQFSNSRSEMNVSTLELGDSALYLCASSFSGLAYNEQFFGPGTRLTVL.

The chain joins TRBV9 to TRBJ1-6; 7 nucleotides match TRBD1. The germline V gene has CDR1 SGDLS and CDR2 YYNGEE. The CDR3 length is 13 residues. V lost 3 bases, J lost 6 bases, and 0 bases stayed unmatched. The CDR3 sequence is CASSAGGNSPLHF. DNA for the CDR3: TGTGCCAGCAGCGCAGGGGGTAATTCACCCCTCCACTTT.

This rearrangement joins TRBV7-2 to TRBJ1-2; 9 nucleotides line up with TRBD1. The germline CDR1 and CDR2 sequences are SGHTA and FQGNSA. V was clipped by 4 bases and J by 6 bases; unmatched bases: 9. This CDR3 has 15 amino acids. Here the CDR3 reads CASSSRHRGLDGYTF. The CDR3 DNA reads TGTGCCAGCAGCTCAAGACACAGGGGGCTCGATGGCTACACCTTC.

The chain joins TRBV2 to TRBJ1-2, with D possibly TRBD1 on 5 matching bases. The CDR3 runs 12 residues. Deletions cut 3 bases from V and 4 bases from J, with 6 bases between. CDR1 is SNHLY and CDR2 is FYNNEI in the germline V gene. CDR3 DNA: TGTGCCAGCAGTGAGACAGTCTATGGCTACACCTTC. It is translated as CASSETVYGYTF.

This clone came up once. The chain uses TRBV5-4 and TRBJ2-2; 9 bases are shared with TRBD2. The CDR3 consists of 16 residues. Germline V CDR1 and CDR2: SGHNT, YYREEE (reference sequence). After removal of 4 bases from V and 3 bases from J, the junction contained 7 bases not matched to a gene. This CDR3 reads CASSTTSGSYTGELFF. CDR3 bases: TGTGCCAGCAGCACCACTAGCGGGTCCTACACCGGGGAGCTGTTTTTT. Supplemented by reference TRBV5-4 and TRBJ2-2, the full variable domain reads ETGVTQSPTHLIKTRGQQVTLRCSSQSGHNTVSWYQQALGQGPQFIFQYYREEENGRGNFPPRFSGLQFPNYSSELNVNALELDDSALYLCASSTTSGSYTGELFFGEGSRLTVL.

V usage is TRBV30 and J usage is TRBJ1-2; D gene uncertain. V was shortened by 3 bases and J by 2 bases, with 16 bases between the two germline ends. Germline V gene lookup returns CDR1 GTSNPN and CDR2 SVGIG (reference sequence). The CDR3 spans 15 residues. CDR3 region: CAWRPGRTKNYGYTF. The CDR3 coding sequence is TGTGCCTGGAGGCCTGGACGGACTAAGAACTATGGCTACACCTTC.

Here the CDR3 DNA reads TGCGCCAGCAGCTTGGCTGGGAGCATGAACACTGAAGCTTTCTTT. Translating gives CASSLAGSMNTEAFF. The chain is built from TRBV5-1 and TRBJ1-1; D call uncertain. CDR1 and CDR2 (germline): SGHRS, YFSETQ. V was cut by 0 bases and J by 0 bases, with 9 bases left in between. This CDR3 comprises 15 residues.

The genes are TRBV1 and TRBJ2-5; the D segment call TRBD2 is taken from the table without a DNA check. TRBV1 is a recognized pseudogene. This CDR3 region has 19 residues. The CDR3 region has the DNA TGCACCAGCAGCCAAATGGGCGGGTTCCGGGGGGGCCTGGGGGAGACCCAGTACTTC. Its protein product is CTSSQMGGFRGGLGETQYF.

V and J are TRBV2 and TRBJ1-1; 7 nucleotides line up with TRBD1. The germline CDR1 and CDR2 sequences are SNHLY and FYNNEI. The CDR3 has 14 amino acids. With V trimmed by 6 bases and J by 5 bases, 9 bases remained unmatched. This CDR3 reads CASSGGQTNTEAFF. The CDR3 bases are TGTGCCAGCAGCGGGGGACAGACAAATACTGAAGCTTTCTTT.

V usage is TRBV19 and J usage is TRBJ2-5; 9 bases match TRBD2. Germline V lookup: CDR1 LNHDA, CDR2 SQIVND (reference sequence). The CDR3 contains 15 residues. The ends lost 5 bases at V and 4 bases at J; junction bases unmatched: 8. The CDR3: CASSSGLATGETQYF. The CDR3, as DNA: TGTGCCAGTAGTTCAGGACTAGCGACGGGAGAGACCCAGTACTTC.

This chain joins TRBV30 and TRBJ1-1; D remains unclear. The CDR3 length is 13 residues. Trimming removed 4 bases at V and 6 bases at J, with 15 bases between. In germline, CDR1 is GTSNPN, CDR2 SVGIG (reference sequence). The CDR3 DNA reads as TGTGCCTGGAACCTTCGGGGATTGCCTGAAGCTTTCTTT. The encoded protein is CAWNLRGLPEAFF.

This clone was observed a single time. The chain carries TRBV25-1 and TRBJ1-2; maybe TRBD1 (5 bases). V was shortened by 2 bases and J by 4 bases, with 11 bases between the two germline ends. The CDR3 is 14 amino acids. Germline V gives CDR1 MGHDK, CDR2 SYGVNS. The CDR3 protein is CASSELDRSYGYTF. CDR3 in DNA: TGTGCCAGCAGTGAACTCGACAGAAGCTATGGCTACACCTTC.

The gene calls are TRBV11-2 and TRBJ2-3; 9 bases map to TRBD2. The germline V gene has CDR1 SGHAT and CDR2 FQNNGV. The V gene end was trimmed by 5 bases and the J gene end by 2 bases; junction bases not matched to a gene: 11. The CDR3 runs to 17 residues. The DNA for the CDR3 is TGTGCCAGCAGCCCAAGACGGGTAGCGGGGGCCACAGATACGCAGTATTTT. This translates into CASSPRRVAGATDTQYF.

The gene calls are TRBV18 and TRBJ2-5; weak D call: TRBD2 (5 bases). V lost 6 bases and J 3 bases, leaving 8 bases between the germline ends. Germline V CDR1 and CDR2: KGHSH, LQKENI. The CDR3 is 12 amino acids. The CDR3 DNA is TGTGCCAGCTCCGTGAGGGAAGAGACCCAGTACTTC. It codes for CASSVREETQYF.